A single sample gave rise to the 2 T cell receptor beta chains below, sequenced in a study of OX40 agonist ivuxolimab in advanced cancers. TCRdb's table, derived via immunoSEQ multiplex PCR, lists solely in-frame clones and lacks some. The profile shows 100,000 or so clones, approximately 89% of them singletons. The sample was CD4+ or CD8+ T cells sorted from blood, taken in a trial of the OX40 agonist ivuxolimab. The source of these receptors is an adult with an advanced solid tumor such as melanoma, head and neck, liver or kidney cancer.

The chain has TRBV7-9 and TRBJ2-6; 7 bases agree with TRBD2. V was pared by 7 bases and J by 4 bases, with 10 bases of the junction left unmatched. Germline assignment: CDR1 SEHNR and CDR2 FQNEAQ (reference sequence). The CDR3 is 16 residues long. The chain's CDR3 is CASTAGSILGANVLTF. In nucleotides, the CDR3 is TGTGCCAGCACAGCGGGATCAATACTAGGGGCCAACGTCCTGACTTTC.

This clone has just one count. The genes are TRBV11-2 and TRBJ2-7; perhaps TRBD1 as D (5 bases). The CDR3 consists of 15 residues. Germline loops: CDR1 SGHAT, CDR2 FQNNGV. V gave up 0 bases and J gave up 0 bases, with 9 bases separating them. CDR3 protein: CASSLEQGASYEQYF. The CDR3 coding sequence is TGTGCCAGCAGCTTAGAGCAGGGCGCCTCCTACGAGCAGTACTTC.